These 9 T cell receptor beta chains came from one sample sequenced in a study of PD-L1 blockade in urothelial cancer. TCRdb keeps only in-frame clones here, not all; method: immunoSEQ multiplex PCR. Among roughly 45,000 clones, 82% were seen once, and the ten largest hold 13%. Described time point: peripheral blood 6 weeks after treatment start. The starting material was PBMCs, obtained around atezolizumab (anti-PD-L1) treatment. The origin of the receptors is a man aged 55 to 70 with urothelial cancer.

V is TRBV6-1 and J is TRBJ2-7; 9 nucleotides agree with TRBD2. There are 15 residues in the CDR3. Trimming removed 8 bases from V and 6 bases from J; junction bases left unmatched: 14. Germline CDR1 reads MNHNS; CDR2 reads SASEGT. The CDR3 spells CASGRSSGSLIEQYF. The CDR3, as DNA: TGTGCCAGCGGCAGGAGTAGCGGGAGTCTCATCGAGCAGTACTTC.

This clone was found a few times. This rearrangement joins TRBV4-1 to TRBJ1-2; 9 nucleotides match TRBD1. Per germline, CDR1 MGHRA and CDR2 YSYEKL. V lost 2 bases, J lost 6 bases, and 10 bases stayed unmatched. The CDR3 sequence is 16 residues long. The CDR3: CASSQPGQGTFNGYTF. CDR3 nucleotides: TGCGCCAGCAGCCAACCGGGACAGGGAACGTTTAATGGCTACACCTTC.

The rearrangement uses TRBV6-6 and TRBJ2-1, with TRBD1 as a possible D gene (6 bases). V was shortened by 5 bases and J by 0 bases, with 11 bases between the two germline ends. The germline gives CDR1 MNHNY, CDR2 SVGAGI (reference sequence). This CDR3 region has 15 residues. The CDR3 here is CASSVGTPSYNEQFF. As DNA, the CDR3 is TGTGCCAGCAGTGTCGGGACACCCTCCTACAATGAGCAGTTCTTC.

The V gene is TRBV6-5, the J gene TRBJ1-1; the D gene is possibly TRBD1 (5 bases). From germline, CDR1 is MNHEY and CDR2 SVGAGI. This CDR3 is 14 amino acids long. Trimming left V 4 bases short and J 7 bases short, with 16 bases between. The CDR3 DNA is TGTGCCAGCAGTTCCCCGGCAGGGCCCTATGAAGCTTTCTTT. This gives the protein CASSSPAGPYEAFF.

The rearrangement uses TRBV6-4 and TRBJ2-2, with 10 bases identical to TRBD1. This CDR3 contains 15 residues. Germline CDR1 MRHNA, CDR2 SNTAGT. V dropped 2 bases and J dropped 7; count of bases not matched to a gene: 4. CDR3 loop: CASSDPDRGIGELFF. The CDR3 coding sequence is TGTGCCAGCAGTGACCCGGACAGGGGGATCGGGGAGCTGTTTTTT.

The rearrangement joins TRBV27 to TRBJ1-1; perhaps TRBD1 as D (5 bases). The CDR3 has 14 residues. V lost 2 bases and J lost 5, with 12 bases in between. CDR1 and CDR2 (germline): MNHEY, SMNVEV (reference sequence). CDR3 region: CASSLAQGWTEAFF. DNA for the CDR3: TGTGCCAGCAGTTTAGCCCAGGGATGGACTGAAGCTTTCTTT.

V and J are TRBV5-6 and TRBJ2-2; 10 bases align to TRBD2. J gave up 7 bases and V 3 bases, and 6 bases lay outside the gene matches. The CDR3 is made up of 15 amino acids. Germline CDR1 SGHDT, CDR2 YYEEEE. The CDR3, as DNA: TGTGCCAGCAGCTCCCCGGGACTAGCGTACGGGGAGCTGTTTTTT. Translated, it gives CASSSPGLAYGELFF.

The V gene is TRBV5-1, the J gene TRBJ2-7; 9 nucleotides match TRBD1. Unmatched junction bases numbered 6, after V lost 4 bases and J lost 4 bases. The CDR3 has 14 amino acids. Germline V gives CDR1 SGHRS, CDR2 YFSETQ. CDR3 bases: TGCGCCAGCAGCCCTGGACAGGGGAGGTACGAGCAGTACTTC. Residues: CASSPGQGRYEQYF.

The genes are TRBV5-1 and TRBJ2-2; maybe TRBD1 (6 bases). Germline V CDR1 and CDR2: SGHRS, YFSETQ. Trimming removed 3 bases from V and 6 bases from J, with 9 bases in between. The CDR3 is 13 amino acids. Written as DNA, the CDR3 is TGCGCCAGCAGCTCCGGACAGCCCGGGGAGCTGTTTTTT. It is translated as CASSSGQPGELFF.